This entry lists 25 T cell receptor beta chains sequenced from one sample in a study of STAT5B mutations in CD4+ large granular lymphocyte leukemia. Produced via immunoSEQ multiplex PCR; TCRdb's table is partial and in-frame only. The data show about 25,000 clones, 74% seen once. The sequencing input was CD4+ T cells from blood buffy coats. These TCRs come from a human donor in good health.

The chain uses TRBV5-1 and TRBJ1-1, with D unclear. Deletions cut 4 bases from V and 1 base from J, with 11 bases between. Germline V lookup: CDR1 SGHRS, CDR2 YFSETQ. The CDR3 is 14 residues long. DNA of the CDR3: TGCGCCAGCAGCAACCCCACACGGAACACTGAAGCTTTCTTT. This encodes CASSNPTRNTEAFF.

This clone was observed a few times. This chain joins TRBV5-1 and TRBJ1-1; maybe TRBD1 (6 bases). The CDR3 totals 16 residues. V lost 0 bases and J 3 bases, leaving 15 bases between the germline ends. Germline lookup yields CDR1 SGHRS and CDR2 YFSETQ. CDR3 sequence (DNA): TGCGCCAGCAGCTTGGACAGGGCTGGCTTGGACACTGAAGCTTTCTTT. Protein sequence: CASSLDRAGLDTEAFF.

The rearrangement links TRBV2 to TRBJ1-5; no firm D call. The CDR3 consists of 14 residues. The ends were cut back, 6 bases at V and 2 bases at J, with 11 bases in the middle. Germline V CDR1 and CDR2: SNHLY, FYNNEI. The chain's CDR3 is CASSARRGNQPQHF. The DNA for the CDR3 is TGTGCCAGCAGCGCCCGGCGGGGCAATCAGCCCCAGCATTTT.

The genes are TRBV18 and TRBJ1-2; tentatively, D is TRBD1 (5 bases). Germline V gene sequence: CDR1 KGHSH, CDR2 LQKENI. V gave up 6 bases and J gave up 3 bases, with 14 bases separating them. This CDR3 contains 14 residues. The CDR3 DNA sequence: TGTGCCAGCTCGGACCCCCGGGGGGACTATGGCTACACCTTC. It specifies CASSDPRGDYGYTF.

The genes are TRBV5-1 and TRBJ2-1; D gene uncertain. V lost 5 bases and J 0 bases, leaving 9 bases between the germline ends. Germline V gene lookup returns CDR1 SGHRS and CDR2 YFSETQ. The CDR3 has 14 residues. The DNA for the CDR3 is TGCGCCAGCAGTAGGCCAAACTCCTACAATGAGCAGTTCTTC. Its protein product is CASSRPNSYNEQFF.

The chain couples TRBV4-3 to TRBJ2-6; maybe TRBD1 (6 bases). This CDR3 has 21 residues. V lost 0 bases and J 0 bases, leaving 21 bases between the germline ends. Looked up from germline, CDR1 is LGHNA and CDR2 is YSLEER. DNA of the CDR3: TGCGCCAGCAGCCAAGATCTAATGAACAGGGTTGCTCCCTCTGGGGCCAACGTCCTGACTTTC. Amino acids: CASSQDLMNRVAPSGANVLTF.

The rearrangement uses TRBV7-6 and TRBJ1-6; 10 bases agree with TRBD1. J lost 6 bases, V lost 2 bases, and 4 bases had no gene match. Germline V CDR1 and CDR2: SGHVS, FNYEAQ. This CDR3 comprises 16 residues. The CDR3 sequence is CASSLTWDRGNSPLHF. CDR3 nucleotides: TGTGCCAGCAGCTTAACTTGGGACAGGGGTAATTCACCCCTCCACTTT.

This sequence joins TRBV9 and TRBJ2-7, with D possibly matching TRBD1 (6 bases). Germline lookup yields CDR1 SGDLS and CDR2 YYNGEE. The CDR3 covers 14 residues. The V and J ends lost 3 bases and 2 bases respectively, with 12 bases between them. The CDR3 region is CASSAGQRTYEQYF. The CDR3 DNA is TGTGCCAGCAGCGCCGGACAGAGAACCTACGAGCAGTACTTC.

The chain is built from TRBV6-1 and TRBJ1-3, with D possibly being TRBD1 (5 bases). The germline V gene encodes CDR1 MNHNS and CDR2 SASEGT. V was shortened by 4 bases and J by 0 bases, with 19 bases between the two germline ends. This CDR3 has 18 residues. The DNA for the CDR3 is TGTGCCAGCAGTGCCAGGGCTTCCTTTTTTAACTCTGGAAACACCATATATTTT. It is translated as CASSARASFFNSGNTIYF.

This CDR3 reads CASLLGGAGDEQFF. The CDR3 DNA sequence: TGTGCCAGCCTTCTCGGGGGGGCCGGCGATGAGCAGTTCTTC. The chain combines TRBV7-9 with TRBJ2-1; 8 bases are shared with TRBD2. The V and J ends lost 8 bases and 8 bases, in that order; junction bases with no gene match: 11. CDR1 is SEHNR and CDR2 is FQNEAQ in the germline V gene (reference sequence). This CDR3 contains 14 residues.

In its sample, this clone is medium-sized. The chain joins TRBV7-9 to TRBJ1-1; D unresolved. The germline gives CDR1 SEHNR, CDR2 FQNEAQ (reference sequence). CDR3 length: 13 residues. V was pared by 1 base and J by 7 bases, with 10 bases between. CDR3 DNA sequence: TGTGCCAGCAGCTTAGAGCTAGGTAGTGAAGCTTTCTTT. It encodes CASSLELGSEAFF.

The CDR3 DNA is TGCGCCACCACCGTTTTTTTTCACGTGCAGTACGTC. This codes for CATTVFFHVQYV. The chain links TRBV10-1 to TRBJ2-7; D gene unclear. The V end was cut by 10 bases, the J end by 9 bases, with 19 bases between. Germline loops: CDR1 WNHNN, CDR2 SYGVQD (reference sequence). The CDR3 runs 12 residues.

CDR3 nucleotide sequence: TGTGCCAGCAGCAGTTTAGCCAAAAACATTCAGTACTTC. Its translation: CASSSLAKNIQYF. This chain links TRBV27 with TRBJ2-4; D gene unclear. Looked up from germline, CDR1 is MNHEY and CDR2 is SMNVEV (reference sequence). CDR3 length equals 13 residues. Trimming removed 6 bases from V and 0 bases from J, with 6 bases in between.

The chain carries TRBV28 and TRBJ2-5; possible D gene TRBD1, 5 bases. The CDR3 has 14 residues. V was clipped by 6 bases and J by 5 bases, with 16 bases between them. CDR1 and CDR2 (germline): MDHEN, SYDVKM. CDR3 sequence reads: CASRRQWGRETQYF. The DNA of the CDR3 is TGTGCCAGCAGACGCCAGTGGGGCAGGGAGACCCAGTACTTC.

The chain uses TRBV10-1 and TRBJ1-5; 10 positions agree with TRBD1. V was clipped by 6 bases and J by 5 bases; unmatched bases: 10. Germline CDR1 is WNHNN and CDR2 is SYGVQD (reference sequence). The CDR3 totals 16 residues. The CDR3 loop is CASRGQGRKFDQPQHF. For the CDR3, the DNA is TGCGCCAGCAGGGGACAGGGGCGCAAATTTGATCAGCCCCAGCATTTT.

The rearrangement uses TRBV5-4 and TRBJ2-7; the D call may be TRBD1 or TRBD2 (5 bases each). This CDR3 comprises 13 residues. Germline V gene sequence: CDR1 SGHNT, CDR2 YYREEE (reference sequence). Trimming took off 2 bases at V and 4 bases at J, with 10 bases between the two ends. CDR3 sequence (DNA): TGTGCCAGCAGCTTTGGGGGTGGGTACGAGCAGTACTTC. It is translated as CASSFGGGYEQYF.

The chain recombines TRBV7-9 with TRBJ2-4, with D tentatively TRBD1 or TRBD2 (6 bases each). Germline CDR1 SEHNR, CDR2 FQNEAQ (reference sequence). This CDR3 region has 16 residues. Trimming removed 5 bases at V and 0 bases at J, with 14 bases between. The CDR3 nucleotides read TGTGCCAGCAGCCCGGGGGCAGTTCGAGCCAAAAACATTCAGTACTTC. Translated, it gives CASSPGAVRAKNIQYF. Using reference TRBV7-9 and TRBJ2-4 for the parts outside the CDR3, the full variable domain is DTGVSQNPRHKITKRGQNVTFRCDPISEHNRLYWYRQTLGQGPEFLTYFQNEAQLEKSRLLSDRFSAERPKGSFSTLEIQRTEQGDSAMYLCASSPGAVRAKNIQYFGAGTRLSVL.

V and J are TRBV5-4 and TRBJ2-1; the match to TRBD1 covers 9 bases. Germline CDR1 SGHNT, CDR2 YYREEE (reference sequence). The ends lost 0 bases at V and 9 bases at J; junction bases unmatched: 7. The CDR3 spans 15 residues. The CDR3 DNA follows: TGTGCCAGCAGCTTGGAACGACAGGGGGGGGGTGAGCAGTTCTTC. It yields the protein CASSLERQGGGEQFF.

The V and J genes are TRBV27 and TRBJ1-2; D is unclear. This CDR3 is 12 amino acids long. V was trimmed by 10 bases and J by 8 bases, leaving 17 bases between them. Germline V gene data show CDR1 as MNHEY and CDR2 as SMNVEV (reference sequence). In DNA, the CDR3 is TGTGCCACCAGGCCCGAGGTGGGGGGCTACACCTTC. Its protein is CATRPEVGGYTF.

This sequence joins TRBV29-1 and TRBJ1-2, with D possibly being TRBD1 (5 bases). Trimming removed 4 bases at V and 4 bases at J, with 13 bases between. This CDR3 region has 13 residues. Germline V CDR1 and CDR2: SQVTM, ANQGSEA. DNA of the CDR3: TGCAGCGTTGTTGGGGGACGTGGCTATGGCTACACCTTC. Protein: CSVVGGRGYGYTF.

The CDR3 nucleotides read TGTGCCAGCAGTTCTGGATATGGCTACACCTTC. This encodes CASSSGYGYTF. The V call is TRBV27, the J call TRBJ1-2; D not resolved. CDR1 is MNHEY, CDR2 SMNVEV, per germline (reference sequence). The V and J ends lost 4 bases and 5 bases respectively, with 5 bases between them. The CDR3 extends over 11 amino acids.

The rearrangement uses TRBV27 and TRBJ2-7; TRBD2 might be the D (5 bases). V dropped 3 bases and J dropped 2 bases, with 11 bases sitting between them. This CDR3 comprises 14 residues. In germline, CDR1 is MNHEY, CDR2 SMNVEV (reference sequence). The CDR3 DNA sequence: TGTGCCAGCAGTTTCGGGGTTGGACCCTACGAGCAGTACTTC. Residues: CASSFGVGPYEQYF.

CDR3 amino acids: CASSFQSLNEKLFF. DNA of the CDR3: TGTGCCAGCAGCTTCCAGTCCCTTAATGAAAAACTGTTTTTT. The chain has TRBV5-5 and TRBJ1-4; D is ambiguous. The CDR3 is 14 amino acids. Germline assignment: CDR1 SGHKS and CDR2 YYEKEE (reference sequence). V shed 2 bases and J shed 4 bases, with 9 bases lying between them.

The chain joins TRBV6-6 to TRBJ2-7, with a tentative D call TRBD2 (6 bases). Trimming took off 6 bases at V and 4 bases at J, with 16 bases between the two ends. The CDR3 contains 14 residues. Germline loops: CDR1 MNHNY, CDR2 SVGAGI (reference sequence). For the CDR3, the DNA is TGTGCCAGCAGAACCGCACCGGGACTTTACGAGCAGTACTTC. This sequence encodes CASRTAPGLYEQYF.

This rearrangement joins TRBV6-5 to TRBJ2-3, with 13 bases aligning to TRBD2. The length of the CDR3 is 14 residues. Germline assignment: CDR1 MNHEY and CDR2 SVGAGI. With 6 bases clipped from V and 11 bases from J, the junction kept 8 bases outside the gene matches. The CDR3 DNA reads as TGTGCCAGCAGCCGTGGACTAGCGGGAGACCTGCAGTATTTT. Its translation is CASSRGLAGDLQYF.